This TCR beta chain was identified during a study of regulatory T cells in long-lasting Graves disease. Time point described: newly diagnosed GD, antithyroid drugs for less than 3 months. The TCR library used RNA extracted from PBMCs. From an endocrinology department in Xi'an, China, came the patients. This clonotype was seen many times. This CDR3 contains 15 residues. CDR1 is MNHEY and CDR2 is SVGAGI in the germline V gene. V lost 4 bases to trimming and J lost 0 bases, with 11 bases between them. Construction of TCR beta libraries relied on iRepertoire HTBI primers and on Arm-PCR targeting CDR3 regions. MiXCR was run by TCRdb on the multiplex PCR reads, yielding one entry per CDR3 protein. The sample contains roughly 320,000 distinct CDR3 sequences, over 15% of which appear only once. Another study also made use of these data, one on T cells in Graves' hyperthyroidism and ophthalmopathy. Per that study: No ophthalmopathy progression within 18 months constituted stable Graves' hyperthyroidism. HTBI primers were the set used in a first-round RT-PCR of the TCR CDR3. Researchers found most expanded thyroid clonotypes above 0.001 in blood as well.

The sample here was peripheral blood mononuclear cells (PBMCs), taken at new diagnosis, from a patient treated with antithyroid drugs. The chain uses TRBV6-5 and TRBJ2-3; weak D call: TRBD1 (5 bases). This TCR was recovered from a man between 40 and 49 years old with Graves disease. This chain's CDR3 is CASSSDTYSTDTQYF. Written as DNA, the CDR3 is TGTGCCAGCAGTTCGGACACCTATAGCACAGATACGCAGTATTTT.